The 28 T cell receptor beta chains reported below all come from one sample, sequenced in a study of T cell responses to AZD1222 COVID-19 vaccine. The table came from immunoSEQ multiplex PCR; TCRdb's copy has only in-frame clones and leaves some out. Among about 200,000 clones listed, almost 95% were seen once. The sequencing here drew on peripheral blood, taken on day 0 of AZD1222 vaccination. These receptors were obtained from an adult in good health.

The chain recombines TRBV6-5 with TRBJ1-3; TRBD1 matches at 7 bases. Germline V gene lookup returns CDR1 MNHEY and CDR2 SVGAGI. J lost 0 bases, V lost 7 bases, and 6 bases had no gene match. This CDR3 contains 15 residues. In DNA, the CDR3 is TGTGCCAGCACCAACGGGGACAGCTCTGGAAACACCATATATTTT. Translating it yields CASTNGDSSGNTIYF.

The chain carries TRBV30 and TRBJ1-2, with D perhaps matching TRBD1 (5 bases). CDR3 length: 14 residues. Between the trimmed V and J ends, which lost 1 base and 7 bases, there was a span of 16 bases. Germline V gene sequence: CDR1 GTSNPN, CDR2 SVGIG (reference sequence). The CDR3 region is CAWSARGAGSGYTF. CDR3 nucleotide sequence: TGTGCCTGGAGTGCGAGGGGCGCCGGGAGTGGCTACACCTTC.

The V call is TRBV29-1, the J call TRBJ2-7; tentative D call: TRBD1 (5 bases). CDR1 is SQVTM, CDR2 ANQGSEA, per germline. V lost 6 bases and J 0 bases, leaving 12 bases between the germline ends. The CDR3 totals 13 residues. The CDR3 protein is CSVTGSSSYEQYF. In DNA, the CDR3 is TGCAGCGTCACAGGCTCGAGCTCCTACGAGCAGTACTTC.

The chain carries TRBV7-8 and TRBJ1-1; D remains unclear. The germline gives CDR1 SGHVS, CDR2 FQNEAQ. The CDR3 runs to 14 residues. Trimming removed 5 bases from V and 0 bases from J, with 10 bases in between. CDR3 DNA: TGTGCCAGCAGCCAGTCAGAAATGAACACTGAAGCTTTCTTT. Amino acid sequence: CASSQSEMNTEAFF.

The chain is built from TRBV2 and TRBJ2-3, with a possible D match to TRBD2 (5 bases). Germline CDR1 is SNHLY and CDR2 is FYNNEI. This CDR3 has 15 amino acids. V gave up 6 bases and J gave up 3 bases, with 16 bases separating them. CDR3 in amino acids: CASSDRGGVTDTQYF. CDR3 nucleotides: TGTGCCAGCAGCGACCGCGGAGGTGTTACAGATACGCAGTATTTT.

This clone was counted a single time. This sequence joins TRBV24-1 and TRBJ2-2, with D possibly matching TRBD1 (6 bases). V lost 9 bases and J lost 0, with 10 bases in between. The CDR3 sequence is 14 residues long. Germline CDR1 is KGHDR and CDR2 is SFDVKD. The CDR3 DNA reads as TGTGCCACCGGTGGGACACCGAACACCGGGGAGCTGTTTTTT. Its translation is CATGGTPNTGELFF.

J is TRBJ2-1 and V is TRBV5-1; 7 bases match TRBD1. The germline CDR1 and CDR2 sequences are SGHRS and YFSETQ. The CDR3 has 16 residues. J gave up 3 bases and V 2 bases, and 8 bases lay outside the gene matches. CDR3: CASSLYEGAGYNEQFF. The CDR3 nucleotides read TGCGCCAGCAGCTTATATGAGGGGGCTGGCTACAATGAGCAGTTCTTC.

The V and J genes are TRBV12-3 or TRBV12-4 and TRBJ2-5; D is ambiguous. The CDR3 is made up of 13 amino acids. Trimming removed 7 bases from V and 4 bases from J, with 13 bases in between. Written as DNA, the CDR3 is TGTGCCAGCACTCCTGCCTGGGGAGAGACCCAGTACTTC. It encodes CASTPAWGETQYF.

The genes are TRBV5-1 and TRBJ1-5; TRBD1 might be the D (5 bases). Germline values: CDR1 SGHRS, CDR2 YFSETQ. The CDR3 sequence is 14 residues long. Trimming took 5 bases from V and 3 from J, leaving 12 bases between them. The CDR3 nucleotides read TGCGCCAGCAGTCCCGGGGGGATCAATCAGCCCCAGCATTTT. It codes for CASSPGGINQPQHF.

CDR3 nucleotide sequence: TGTGCCAGCAGCTCCCCCGGGGGATGGGAAGATACGCAGTATTTT. The encoded protein is CASSSPGGWEDTQYF. The chain joins TRBV7-2 to TRBJ2-3; D possibly corresponds to TRBD2 (6 bases). The V gene's germline CDR1 is SGHTA and CDR2 FQGNSA. V was trimmed by 4 bases and J by 5 bases, leaving 16 bases between them. The CDR3 sequence is 15 residues long.

V and J are TRBV13 and TRBJ2-3; D gene ambiguous. CDR3 length equals 16 residues. Trimming pared 3 bases from V and 4 bases from J, leaving 17 bases between. Germline assignment: CDR1 PRHDT and CDR2 FYEKMQ (reference sequence). The CDR3 DNA is TGTGCCAGCAGCTTTTCCGGGCCTCTTCCCCCAGATACGCAGTATTTT. This gives the protein CASSFSGPLPPDTQYF.

The chain couples TRBV6-1 to TRBJ1-5; 7 bases agree with TRBD1. CDR3 length: 16 residues. CDR1 and CDR2 (germline): MNHNS, SASEGT. V was pared by 1 base and J by 5 bases, with 8 bases of the junction left unmatched. In nucleotides, the CDR3 is TGTGCCAGCAGTGAAGGAGGGGGCAGACAATATCAGCCCCAGCATTTT. This translates into CASSEGGGRQYQPQHF.

The V call is TRBV4-2, the J call TRBJ2-5, with D possibly matching TRBD2 (6 bases). This CDR3 is built from 16 residues. The germline CDR1 and CDR2 sequences are LGHNA and YNFKEQ. Trimming took off 2 bases at V and 5 bases at J, with 18 bases between the two ends. The CDR3 here is CASSQQFRRAGETQYF. CDR3 bases: TGTGCCAGCAGCCAACAATTTAGGAGGGCGGGGGAGACCCAGTACTTC.

The chain combines TRBV7-2 with TRBJ1-6; no firm D call. The germline gives CDR1 SGHTA, CDR2 FQGNSA. V lost 2 bases, J lost 0 bases, and 5 bases lay in between. This CDR3 is 15 amino acids long. As DNA, the CDR3 is TGTGCCAGCAGCTTAATTAGCTCCTATAATTCACCCCTCCACTTT. Its protein is CASSLISSYNSPLHF.

The chain combines TRBV11-2 with TRBJ2-7; possible D gene TRBD2, 5 bases. Per germline, CDR1 SGHAT and CDR2 FQNNGV. Trimming removed 5 bases at V and 2 bases at J, with 13 bases between. The CDR3 spans 14 residues. The chain's CDR3 is CASSPAYGTYEQYF. Written as DNA, the CDR3 is TGTGCCAGCAGCCCGGCTTACGGGACCTACGAGCAGTACTTC.

The genes are TRBV2 and TRBJ1-5, with D uncertain. Germline CDR1 reads SNHLY; CDR2 reads FYNNEI. Trimming shortened V by 4 bases and J by 6 bases, and 13 bases separated the two germline ends. The CDR3 contains 14 residues. The CDR3 DNA follows: TGTGCCAGCAGTGTTTCAGGAGTAGCTCAGCCCCAGCATTTT. Translation gives CASSVSGVAQPQHF.

V and J are TRBV5-1 and TRBJ2-1; TRBD1 agrees at 7 bases. After removal of 4 bases from V and 1 base from J, the junction contained 5 bases not matched to a gene. CDR1 SGHRS and CDR2 YFSETQ come from the germline V gene. This CDR3 has 15 residues. The CDR3 here is CASSTAGGSYNEQFF. CDR3 DNA: TGCGCCAGCAGCACGGCAGGGGGTTCCTACAATGAGCAGTTCTTC.

This rearrangement joins TRBV6-6 to TRBJ1-1; possible D gene TRBD1, 5 bases. The CDR3 consists of 13 residues. Trimming took off 5 bases at V and 1 base at J, with 8 bases between the two ends. Germline V gives CDR1 MNHNY, CDR2 SVGAGI (reference sequence). The CDR3 loop is CASSHQGNTEAFF. The CDR3 DNA follows: TGTGCCAGCAGTCATCAGGGGAACACTGAAGCTTTCTTT.

This sequence joins TRBV7-9 and TRBJ2-6; D is perhaps TRBD1 (5 bases). Trimming took 11 bases from V and 2 from J, leaving 16 bases between them. Looked up from germline, CDR1 is SEHNR and CDR2 is FQNEAQ (reference sequence). CDR3 length: 15 residues. In DNA form, the CDR3 reads TGTGCCGGACGACTCGAAGGGGCTGGGGCCAACGTCCTGACTTTC. Translation: CAGRLEGAGANVLTF.

On this clone itself: Sequence at one end of the junction differs from germline and may be a read error. The chain carries TRBV28 and TRBJ1-1; no definite D call. The CDR3 is made up of 11 amino acids. The germline gives CDR1 MDHEN, CDR2 SYDVKM. CDR3 in DNA: TGTGCCAGCTTTATGAACTCTGAAGCTTTCTTT. This sequence encodes CASFMNSEAFF.

The chain employs TRBV6-5 and TRBJ2-7, with 8 bases matching TRBD1. V lost 6 bases and J lost 4; bases outside the gene matches: 11. The CDR3 is made up of 15 amino acids. In germline, CDR1 is MNHEY, CDR2 SVGAGI. DNA of the CDR3: TGTGCCAGCAGGATCATTGGACAGGGAGGATACGAGCAGTACTTC. Protein product: CASRIIGQGGYEQYF.

For the CDR3, the DNA is TGTGCCAGCAGCGTAGCCGCAACGTACGAGCAGTACTTC. It codes for CASSVAATYEQYF. This chain joins TRBV9 and TRBJ2-7; D unclear. Germline V lookup: CDR1 SGDLS, CDR2 YYNGEE. The CDR3 runs to 13 residues. V lost 0 bases, J lost 4 bases, and 8 bases lay in between.

DNA of the CDR3: TGTGCCAGCAGTTTAGTGTACAGCGGGGGCTACGAGCAGTACTTC. Its translation: CASSLVYSGGYEQYF. The chain has TRBV27 and TRBJ2-7, with 8 bases matching TRBD2. Per the germline V gene, CDR1 is MNHEY and CDR2 is SMNVEV (reference sequence). V trimming: 2 bases; J trimming: 3 bases; junction bases outside the gene matches: 6. The CDR3 consists of 15 residues.

The chain uses TRBV6-5 and TRBJ1-1; tentative D call: TRBD1 (5 bases). The CDR3 loop spans 15 amino acids. Germline CDR1 and CDR2: MNHEY and SVGAGI. V lost 6 bases and J lost 6, with 20 bases in between. CDR3 residues: CASSPGTAPRPEAFF. The CDR3, as DNA: TGTGCCAGCAGCCCCGGGACCGCTCCCCGGCCTGAAGCTTTCTTT.

V and J are TRBV24-1 and TRBJ2-3; D perhaps matches TRBD2 (6 bases). The V and J ends lost 3 bases and 4 bases respectively, with 13 bases between them. The CDR3 runs 15 residues. CDR1 is KGHDR and CDR2 is SFDVKD in the germline V gene. DNA of the CDR3: TGTGCCACCAGTGATATCCGGGACTCACCAGATACGCAGTATTTT. It translates to CATSDIRDSPDTQYF.

In its sample, this clone was seen a few times. The rearrangement uses TRBV29-1 and TRBJ1-1; unclear D gene. CDR1 is SQVTM, CDR2 ANQGSEA, per germline. The CDR3 spans 12 residues. V gave up 6 bases and J gave up 2 bases, with 10 bases separating them. CDR3 nucleotides: TGCAGCGTGACCGGTGGCAACACTGAAGCTTTCTTT. It translates to CSVTGGNTEAFF.

The chain couples TRBV19 to TRBJ2-5; maybe TRBD1 (5 bases). With 1 base removed from V and 5 bases from J, the gap between germline ends came to 11 bases. Germline assignment: CDR1 LNHDA and CDR2 SQIVND (reference sequence). The CDR3 contains 14 residues. The CDR3 region is CASSIGAGWETQYF. The DNA of the CDR3 is TGTGCCAGTAGTATAGGCGCAGGGTGGGAGACCCAGTACTTC.

The CDR3 DNA is TGTGCCAGCAGCCAGGGAAATGAAAAACTGTTTTTT. It translates to CASSQGNEKLFF. The V and J genes are TRBV3-1 (or the pseudogene TRBV3-2) and TRBJ1-4; no definite D call. V lost 3 bases and J lost 5, with 4 bases in between. Germline values: CDR1 LGHDT, CDR2 YNNKEL (reference sequence). The CDR3 totals 12 residues.